These 17 T cell receptor beta chains were sequenced from one sample in a study of T-cell memory formation after mild COVID-19. TCRdb ran MiXCR on the 5' RACE reads and lists one entry per CDR3 protein. This sample carries approximately 200,000 distinct CDR3 sequences, around 15% of them seen once, and the ten largest clones take more than 2%. The specimen was PBMCs or a T cell subset sorted from them (not recorded which). The receptors originated from an adult woman who had mild COVID-19 (a few samples of this study predate the infection). Cell type and time point are not known.

The chain couples TRBV12-3 or TRBV12-4 to TRBJ1-5; D not certain. The CDR3 is 14 residues long. V was cut by 5 bases and J by 6 bases, with 14 bases left in between. The DNA for the CDR3 is TGTGCCAGCAGTGAGAATTACGAGGGTCAGCCCCAGCATTTT. This gives the protein CASSENYEGQPQHF.

This clonotype was seen more than once but under ten times. The rearrangement joins TRBV5-1 to TRBJ2-6; D possibly corresponds to TRBD2 (5 bases). V was shortened by 5 bases and J by 2 bases, with 11 bases between the two germline ends. The CDR3 has 15 amino acids. CDR1 and CDR2 from the germline V gene are SGHRS and YFSETQ. The CDR3 spells CASREGPPGANVLTF. Written as DNA, the CDR3 is TGCGCCAGCAGAGAGGGCCCCCCTGGGGCCAACGTCCTGACTTTC.

This clonotype occurred a few times. This sequence joins TRBV4-1 and TRBJ1-5, with D unclear. Trimming left V 0 bases short and J 7 bases short, with 10 bases between. Germline assignment: CDR1 MGHRA and CDR2 YSYEKL. This CDR3 contains 14 residues. The CDR3 DNA reads as TGCGCCAGCAGCCAAGAGGCGAGGGTCCAGCCCCAGCATTTT. It codes for CASSQEARVQPQHF.

This clonotype was detected only a few times. The chain recombines TRBV5-5 with TRBJ1-4, with 10 bases lining up with TRBD1. Germline loops: CDR1 SGHKS, CDR2 YYEKEE (reference sequence). The CDR3 consists of 20 residues. J gave up 0 bases and V 1 base, and 12 bases lay outside the gene matches. The CDR3 nucleotides read TGTGCCAGCAGCTTGATAGTCTCCGGGACAGGGGTGTCAACTAATGAAAAACTGTTTTTT. Its translation is CASSLIVSGTGVSTNEKLFF.

The chain is built from TRBV19 and TRBJ2-3; TRBD2 matches 9 bases. CDR1 is LNHDA, CDR2 SQIVND, per germline (reference sequence). J was trimmed by 2 bases and V by 5 bases; bases with no gene match: 17. The CDR3 contains 19 residues. The CDR3 DNA reads TGTGCCAGTAGTCGGCGAAGCTTTTGGAAGCGGGAGGTCACAGATACGCAGTATTTT. It is translated as CASSRRSFWKREVTDTQYF.

This clonotype appeared a few times. The rearrangement joins TRBV3-1 to TRBJ2-3; 12 bases fit TRBD2. The CDR3 spans 16 residues. V lost 3 bases to trimming and J lost 4 bases; unmatched junction nucleotides: 5. The V gene's germline CDR1 is LGHDT and CDR2 YNNKEL (reference sequence). The CDR3 nucleotides are TGTGCCAGCAGCCACCTAGCGGGAGGGCCAGCAGATACGCAGTATTTT. Encoded protein: CASSHLAGGPADTQYF.

Regarding this clonotype: An end of the junction differs from the germline gene, which may be a read error. This rearrangement joins TRBV18 to TRBJ2-7; tentatively, D is TRBD2 (7 bases). The CDR3 length is 17 residues. The germline CDR1 and CDR2 sequences are KGHSH and LQKENI. The CDR3 protein is CASSPLPGGRFGDEQYF. The DNA of the CDR3 is TGTGCCAGCTCCCCACTTCCCGGGGGGCGTTTCGGTGACGAGCAGTACTTC.

Only a few counts were recorded for this clonotype. The chain recombines TRBV24-1 with TRBJ2-5, with 10 bases identical to TRBD1. The trim removed 3 bases at V and 5 bases at J, leaving 5 bases unmatched. Germline assignment: CDR1 KGHDR and CDR2 SFDVKD. The CDR3 has 15 residues. The CDR3 nucleotides are TGTGCCACCAGTGATATGGGACAGGGGAGTGAGACCCAGTACTTC. Translation gives CATSDMGQGSETQYF.

This chain joins TRBV30 and TRBJ2-1; D tentatively reads TRBD1 or TRBD2 (5 bases each). This CDR3 comprises 14 residues. Germline CDR1 reads GTSNPN; CDR2 reads SVGIG (reference sequence). The germline V and J ends were trimmed by 2 bases and 15 bases, with 23 bases remaining between them. CDR3: CAWSYLGGEGDRFF. The CDR3 region has the DNA TGTGCCTGGAGTTATCTTGGGGGTGAAGGTGATCGGTTCTTC. The complete variable domain, with remaining parts taken from reference TRBV30 and TRBJ2-1, reads SQTIHQWPATLVQPVGSPLSLECTVEGTSNPNLYWYRQAAGRGLQLLFYSVGIGQISSEVPQNLSASRPQDRQFILSSKKLLLSDSGFYLCAWSYLGGEGDRFFGPGTRLTVL.

CDR3 residues: CASSLQLGLAVYEQYF. CDR3 coding DNA: TGCGCCAGCAGCCTACAACTGGGACTAGCGGTATACGAGCAGTACTTC. V gene TRBV4-3 combines with J gene TRBJ2-7; 11 bases match TRBD2. J gave up 4 bases and V 4 bases, and 9 bases lay outside the gene matches. This CDR3 has 16 amino acids. Germline V gene data show CDR1 as LGHNA and CDR2 as YSLEER.

The chain has TRBV9 and TRBJ1-1, with D perhaps TRBD1 (5 bases). CDR3 length: 14 residues. Germline CDR1 is SGDLS and CDR2 is YYNGEE. The V gene lost 4 bases and the J gene lost 6 bases, with 16 bases spanning the gap. The CDR3 nucleotides are TGTGCCAGCAGCCCTGGGCCGCGGGGGGCTGAAGCTTTCTTT. Its protein is CASSPGPRGAEAFF.

The chain carries TRBV27 and TRBJ2-5, with TRBD1 as a possible D gene (5 bases). The CDR3 spans 14 residues. With 4 bases removed from V and 2 bases from J, the gap between germline ends came to 11 bases. In germline, CDR1 is MNHEY, CDR2 SMNVEV (reference sequence). CDR3 sequence: CASSSQGPQETQYF. The CDR3 DNA sequence: TGTGCCAGCAGTTCTCAGGGTCCGCAAGAGACCCAGTACTTC.

This chain's CDR3 is CASSPDGVNYGYTF. CDR3 nucleotides: TGCGCCAGCAGCCCCGACGGGGTCAACTATGGCTACACCTTC. V gene TRBV5-1 combines with J gene TRBJ1-2; D uncertain. In germline, CDR1 is SGHRS, CDR2 YFSETQ. Trimming left V 4 bases short and J 2 bases short, with 12 bases between. The CDR3 loop spans 14 amino acids.

The chain employs TRBV6-5 and TRBJ1-1, with TRBD1 as a possible D gene (5 bases). Trimming stripped 2 bases from V and 0 bases from J, with 7 bases between. Per the germline V gene, CDR1 is MNHEY and CDR2 is SVGAGI. The CDR3 totals 14 residues. CDR3: CASSYGAVNTEAFF. CDR3 nucleotide sequence: TGTGCCAGCAGTTACGGGGCAGTGAACACTGAAGCTTTCTTT.

This clonotype was counted only a few times. The rearrangement joins TRBV7-6 to TRBJ2-7, with 10 bases that match TRBD2. Germline trimming cut 5 bases from V and 0 bases from J; bases unmatched to any gene: 7. The CDR3 covers 16 residues. Germline V lookup: CDR1 SGHVS, CDR2 FNYEAQ. The CDR3 spells CASSPRTSGNSYEQYF. The CDR3 DNA is TGTGCCAGCAGCCCCCGGACTAGCGGTAACTCCTACGAGCAGTACTTC.

This clonotype was seen many times. The chain links TRBV29-1 to TRBJ2-7; D may match TRBD1 or TRBD2 (5 bases each). V lost 7 bases and J 2 bases, leaving 15 bases between the germline ends. This CDR3 contains 13 residues. Germline loops: CDR1 SQVTM, CDR2 ANQGSEA. CDR3 protein: CSGRNGGAYEQYF. The CDR3 nucleotides read TGCAGCGGGCGCAATGGGGGAGCCTACGAGCAGTACTTC.

This clonotype appeared a few times. V usage is TRBV20-1 and J usage is TRBJ2-7, with 13 bases that match TRBD2. The CDR3 extends over 18 amino acids. V shed 1 base and J 0 bases; nucleotides not matched to a gene: 9. Per germline, CDR1 DFQATT and CDR2 SNEGSKA (reference sequence). The CDR3 DNA reads TGCAGTGCTAGAGGGTTGGGGACTAGCGGGATGAGCTCCTACGAGCAGTACTTC. Translation gives CSARGLGTSGMSSYEQYF.